Given below is one T cell receptor beta chain in context. The data were taken from a study of T cells after yellow fever vaccination. It was through 5'RACE template switching that TCR cDNA was made, with a universal primer site and UMIs added. TCRdb used MiXCR to reprocess the 5' RACE reads, holding one entry per CDR3 protein. This sample yields around 350,000 distinct CDR3 sequences, of which approximately 10% are seen a single time; less than 20% belongs to the top ten. The TCR was taken from a young man who received the YFV17D yellow fever vaccine. This sample comprised PBMCs, obtained on the day of the first yellow fever vaccination.

The CDR3 bases are TGTGCCAGCAGCCCTTCTAGCGGTAATTCGGAGACCCAGTACTTC. Protein sequence: CASSPSSGNSETQYF. The chain recombines TRBV5-4 with TRBJ2-5; 7 bases match TRBD2. Trimming at V came to 4 bases and at J to 5 bases, leaving 11 bases not matched to a gene. Per the germline V gene, CDR1 is SGHNT and CDR2 is YYREEE (reference sequence). This CDR3 has 15 residues.